Listed below are T cell receptor beta chains from one sample, sequenced in a study of cytomegalovirus exposure and HLA in healthy donors. The method was immunoSEQ multiplex PCR; TCRdb's version includes in-frame clones alone and lacks a portion of them. The table shows roughly 190,000 clones, with about 90% occurring only once. Sequenced: PBMCs. The receptors were gathered from a boy younger than 10 in good health and CMV-seronegative. The CDR3 runs from the conserved cysteine through the conserved F or W. D genes are given only for firm matches. Rows give clone size only sometimes, using once, few, many, or a class for an expanded clone.

j_call,d_call,clone_size,v_call,cdr3_nt,cdr3_aa
TRBJ2-1,TRBD1,once,TRBV2,TGTGCCAGCAGTTCGGACAGGGGAGCGAGGGGGCCTTTCTTC,CASSSDRGARGPFF
TRBJ2-4,-,-,TRBV25-1,TGTGCCAGCAGTGATAACAGATTAGCCAAAAACATTCAGTACTTC,CASSDNRLAKNIQYF
TRBJ2-7,-,-,TRBV7-2,TGTGCTGAGGGGCGGGGACCAATTTACGAGCAGTACTTC,CAEGRGPIYEQYF
TRBJ2-7,TRBD2,-,TRBV27,TGTGCCGCGGGGGGCCTGGGGGGCTACGAGCAGTACTTC,CAAGGLGGYEQYF
TRBJ1-1,-,-,TRBV6-5,TGTGCCAGCAGTTACTCGTTTCCAGGCAACACTGAAGCTTTCTTT,CASSYSFPGNTEAFF
TRBJ1-1,TRBD1,-,TRBV28,TGTGCCAGCAGGGACGACAGGGGGCGAGGGAGAACTGAAGCTTTCTTT,CASRDDRGRGRTEAFF
TRBJ2-2,-,-,TRBV7-8,TGTGCCAGCAGCTTGTTAGGACAGAACACCGGGGAGCTGTTTTTT,CASSLLGQNTGELFF
TRBJ2-3,TRBD2,once,TRBV28,TGTGCCAGCAGGACGACTAGCGGGGGGCCCACAGATACGCAGTATTTT,CASRTTSGGPTDTQYF
TRBJ2-3,-,-,TRBV7-9,TGTGCCAGCAGGCACAGGGAAACAGATACGCAGTATTTT,CASRHRETDTQYF
TRBJ1-2,-,-,TRBV19,TGTGCCAGTAGTTCCCGACCCATGGGGCACTATGGCTACACCTTC,CASSSRPMGHYGYTF
TRBJ2-5,-,once,TRBV27,TGTGCCAGCATCCCACGAGGGGGAACTGAGGAGACCCAGTACTTC,CASIPRGGTEETQYF
TRBJ2-1,-,-,TRBV28,TGTGCCAGCAGTTCGACGCTAGCCAATGAGCAGTTCTTC,CASSSTLANEQFF
TRBJ2-7,TRBD1,-,TRBV4-1,TGCGCCAGCAGCCCTCGGGACAGCTACGAGCAGTACTTC,CASSPRDSYEQYF
TRBJ1-1,-,few,TRBV7-3,TGTGCCAGCAGACGAGGGAGGGGCACTGAAGCTTTCTTT,CASRRGRGTEAFF
TRBJ2-1,TRBD1,-,TRBV19,TGTGCCAGTAGTGTGACAGGGCCACTACAGAGCTCCTACAATGAGCAGTTCTTC,CASSVTGPLQSSYNEQFF
TRBJ1-4,TRBD1,-,TRBV5-6,TGTGCCAGCAGCCCCCGGACAGGGGGGAGTGAAAAACTGTTTTTT,CASSPRTGGSEKLFF
TRBJ2-1,TRBD2,-,TRBV9,TGTGCCAGCAGCGTAGCTAGCGGGAGTGTGTCTGAGCAGTTCTTC,CASSVASGSVSEQFF
TRBJ1-2,-,-,TRBV28,TGTGCCAGCAGCTTAACAGAGTATGGCTACACCTTC,CASSLTEYGYTF
TRBJ2-4,TRBD1,-,TRBV4-1,TGCGCCAGCAGCCAGGCCAGGGGGTCTTGGGGCAAAAACATTCAGTACTTC,CASSQARGSWGKNIQYF
TRBJ1-2,TRBD1,-,TRBV7-3,TGTGCCAGCAGTTCGGGACAGGCCTATGGCTACACCTTC,CASSSGQAYGYTF
TRBJ2-5,-,-,TRBV19,TGTGCCAGTAGTAGAGGGAGAGGAGAGACCCAGTACTTC,CASSRGRGETQYF
TRBJ1-5,TRBD1,-,TRBV6-5,TGTGCCAGCAGTCGTATACAGGGGAGCAATCAGCCCCAGCATTTT,CASSRIQGSNQPQHF
TRBJ2-7,-,-,TRBV29-1,TGCAGCGTTGCTTCAGGGGAGCCCCCGGTTTACGAGCAGTACTTC,CSVASGEPPVYEQYF
TRBJ2-7,-,-,TRBV27,TGTGCCAGCAGAAACAAACGGTGGGGCGATCACTCCTACGAGCAGTACTTC,CASRNKRWGDHSYEQYF
TRBJ2-1,-,-,TRBV6-1,TGTGCCAGCAGTGCCTCCTTCGGGGGGCAGTTCTTC,CASSASFGGQFF
TRBJ1-1,TRBD1,-,TRBV6-1,TGTGCCAGCAGTGCAAGGGGCGGGACAGGGAGCGGCACTGAAGCTTTCTTT,CASSARGGTGSGTEAFF
TRBJ2-7,-,-,TRBV4-1,TGTGCCAGCAGCCAAGAACGGGACATTTCCTACGAGCAGTACTTC,CASSQERDISYEQYF
TRBJ2-1,-,-,TRBV27,TGTGCCAGCAGTTTCGGAACTAGGGATGAGCAGTTCTTC,CASSFGTRDEQFF
TRBJ2-3,-,once,TRBV15,TGTGCCACCAGCAGAGAAGAGGGCCGAACCCCAGATACGCAGTATTTT,CATSREEGRTPDTQYF
TRBJ2-7,TRBD1,-,TRBV5-4,TGTGCCAGCAGCGGGGGGTTGGGACAGGGGGCCTACGAGCAGTACTTC,CASSGGLGQGAYEQYF
TRBJ2-2,-,-,TRBV19,TGTGCCAGCTCCGACAGGAGCGGGGAGCTGTTTTTT,CASSDRSGELFF
TRBJ2-3,TRBD1,-,TRBV10-3,TGTGCCATCCGACGAGCGGACAGGGAATTTACAGATACGCAGTATTTT,CAIRRADREFTDTQYF
TRBJ1-1,-,few,TRBV7-9,TGTGCCAGCAGCTCGTTCACCGGAGGAGGCACTGAAGCTTTCTTT,CASSSFTGGGTEAFF
TRBJ2-1,TRBD2,-,TRBV7-2,TGTGCCAGCAGCTTAGTCCCTAGCGGGGTTTACAATGAGCAGTTCTTC,CASSLVPSGVYNEQFF
TRBJ2-7,TRBD2,-,TRBV19,TGTGCCAGCCGGACTAGCGGGACCTACGAGCAGTACTTC,CASRTSGTYEQYF
TRBJ1-5,-,-,TRBV19,TGTGCCAGTATTGGCAACAGGGACAATCAGCCCCAGCATTTT,CASIGNRDNQPQHF
TRBJ1-1,TRBD1,-,TRBV5-1,TGCGCCAGCAGCCGGCAAGAGGACAGGGGGCGTTCGGCTTTCTTT,CASSRQEDRGRSAFF